Sequencing of this TCR beta chain was carried out in a study of blood T cells in healthy people across ages (dated by TCRdb to the mid-2010s). General notes on the study: In model experiments, template switching captured about one uniquely barcoded TCR beta cDNA molecule for every two T cells. The study analyzed two additional independent replicas of 1 million unique cDNA reads from the same blood draw for two donors, one aged 18 to 30 and one aged 80 or older. Donors of different ages were randomly distributed across sequencing lanes to avoid experimental bias. To track age-related changes in TCR beta repertoire diversity, the study relied on deep sequencing normalized with unique cDNA molecular identifiers. Donors were grouped into four age groups: young (average approximately 16 years), middle-aged (39), aged (around 56) and long-lived (about 82). General study outcomes and caveats: As age increased, observed TCR beta diversity per million T cells dropped in a roughly linear way, and a significant reduction was already evident by age around 41. The CMV infection status of donors was not known, potentially confounding age-related changes in expanded clonotypes. Total diversity estimates from one million sequenced T cells were considered lower bounds and underestimates. Bulk unsorted PBMC profiling prevented conclusive comparison of naive and antigen-experienced compartments. Compared with the aged group, the long-lived group had more naive CD4+ T cells, fewer expanded clones and increased TCR diversity, a pattern suggesting age selection. The percentage of naive T cells measured by flow cytometry correlated strongly with observed TCR beta diversity.

The germline V gene sets CDR1 to MNHEY and CDR2 to SVGAGI. The CDR3 contains 13 residues, cysteine and phenylalanine counted. Just the 39-base CDR3 DNA is kept, in frame starting at base 1. With regard to this clonotype: The antigen it recognizes is unknown. Within one base of it there is no much larger clone, and no base qualities were kept.

The library was built by means of 5' RACE. Instrument on record: Illumina HiSeq 2500. A second roughly 7 to 11 cycle PCR used a sample-barcoded 5' primer and a J-beta primer mix. A unique molecular identifier was introduced onto each TCR beta cDNA molecule by a template-switch 5' adaptor carrying 12 random nucleotides. Each sample yielded at least 2.5 million CDR3-containing paired-end reads. The Mint cDNA synthesis kit, primed by a TRBC-specific oligonucleotide, was used to synthesize first-strand cDNA from all RNA. After uracil-DNA glycosylase treatment, a first 18-cycle PCR used universal primers M1SS and BC2_uni_R on all cDNA. The paper's processing steps were these. Each sample was normalized by randomly selecting 1 million high-quality reads, each carrying a distinct molecular identifier. Instead of being binned into consensus sequences, reads with shared molecular identifiers were discarded. MiTCR, run with a Q25 quality threshold and the strictest error-elimination algorithm, handled CDR3 identification, clonotype clustering and error correction. A nonparametric unseen species model using Euler transformation provided a lower-bound estimate of total TCR beta diversity. In TCRdb, the public reads were trimmed at Q25 with fastp and aligned with MiXCR, with productive beta chains retained. Every entry covers one CDR3 protein and lists the most common genes and DNA from its rows. The V and J calls were determined by TCRdb, not by the authors. The sample table holds 1.4 million to 1.5 million distinct CDR3 sequences, of which approximately 40% were seen once. The top ten clones comprise approximately 7.9% of the sample.

The donors were roughly 39 Caucasian individuals from Russia, aged roughly 6 to 90 years, who were systemically healthy. Each donor gave 8 to 10 milliliters of peripheral blood, drawn into EDTA-treated Vacutainer tubes. PBMCs were isolated by Ficoll-Paque density-gradient centrifugation, with at least 6 million obtained per sample. Trizol reagent was used to extract total RNA from PBMCs, with at least 6 micrograms per sample. The percentages of naive CD45RAhigh/CD27high T cells were determined by flow cytometry on a PBMC aliquot from every donor. This sequence originates from a woman under 30 in good health. Here the chain combines TRBV6-5 and TRBJ2-7, with the D gene uncertain. TRBJ2-5 explains the end of the DNA better; the J call may be wrong. The sample consisted of blood. The CDR3 reads as follows: CASSYFTAGTQYF. The DNA reads as follows: TGTGCCAGCAGTTACTTCACGGCAGGGACCCAGTACTTC.